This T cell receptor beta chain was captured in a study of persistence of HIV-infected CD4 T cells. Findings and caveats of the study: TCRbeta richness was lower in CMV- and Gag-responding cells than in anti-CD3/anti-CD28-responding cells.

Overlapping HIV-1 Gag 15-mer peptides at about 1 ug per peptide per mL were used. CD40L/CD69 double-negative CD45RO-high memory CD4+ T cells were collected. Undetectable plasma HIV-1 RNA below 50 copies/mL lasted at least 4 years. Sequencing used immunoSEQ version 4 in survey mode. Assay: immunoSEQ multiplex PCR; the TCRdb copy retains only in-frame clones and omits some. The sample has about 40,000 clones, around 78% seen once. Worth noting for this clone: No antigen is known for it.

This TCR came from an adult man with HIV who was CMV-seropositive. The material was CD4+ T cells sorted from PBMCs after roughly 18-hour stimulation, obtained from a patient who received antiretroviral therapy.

CDR3 loop: CASSPQLLSTDTQYF. In DNA form, the CDR3 reads TGTGCCAGCAGCCCCCAGCTCCTAAGCACAGATACGCAGTATTTT. The rearrangement uses TRBV7-2 and TRBJ2-3, with D unresolved. The CDR3 is made up of 15 amino acids. V lost 5 bases, J lost 0 bases, and 12 bases lay in between. Germline loops: CDR1 SGHTA, CDR2 FQGNSA. The variable domain in full, completed from reference TRBV7-2 and TRBJ2-3, reads GAGVSQSPSNKVTEKGKDVELRCDPISGHTALYWYRQSLGQGLEFLIYFQGNSAPDKSGLPSDRFSAERTGGSVSTLTIQRTQQEDSAVYLCASSPQLLSTDTQYFGPGTRLTVL.